A single sample gave rise to the 20 T cell receptor beta chains below, sequenced in a study of blood T cell repertoires in COVID-19. The table came from immunoSEQ multiplex PCR; TCRdb's copy has only in-frame clones and leaves some out. The sample contains approximately 130,000 clones, 55% to 70% of which appear only once. Sequenced input: peripheral blood. Receptors originate from a woman between 70 and 85 years old with acute or convalescent COVID-19.

The chain combines TRBV6-5 with TRBJ2-1, with 9 bases identical to TRBD2. V lost 10 bases to trimming and J lost 4 bases; unmatched junction nucleotides: 8. The germline gives CDR1 MNHEY, CDR2 SVGAGI. The CDR3 spans 14 residues. CDR3 loop: CATEKRGDYNEQFF. CDR3 in DNA: TGTGCCACAGAAAAGCGGGGGGATTACAATGAGCAGTTCTTC.

The chain has TRBV2 and TRBJ2-5, with 10 positions matching TRBD2. The germline V gene has CDR1 SNHLY and CDR2 FYNNEI. V shed 7 bases and J 4 bases; nucleotides not matched to a gene: 9. The CDR3 is 15 residues long. In nucleotides, the CDR3 is TGTGCCAGCACCAGGGGACTAGCGTTTCGAGAGACCCAGTACTTC. This sequence encodes CASTRGLAFRETQYF.

The chain couples TRBV29-1 to TRBJ2-1, with a weak D call TRBD2 (6 bases). V lost 7 bases and J lost 2, with 15 bases in between. CDR1 is SQVTM and CDR2 is ANQGSEA in the germline V gene. This CDR3 has 14 amino acids. CDR3 region: CSAPVGSTYNEQFF. Written as DNA, the CDR3 is TGCAGCGCCCCGGTCGGGAGCACCTACAATGAGCAGTTCTTC.

This sequence joins TRBV27 and TRBJ1-5; D gene ambiguous. This CDR3 region has 13 residues. The V and J ends lost 4 bases and 0 bases respectively, with 4 bases between them. CDR1 and CDR2 from the germline V gene are MNHEY and SMNVEV (reference sequence). The CDR3 DNA follows: TGTGCCAGCAGTTATCTTAGCAATCAGCCCCAGCATTTT. Its protein product is CASSYLSNQPQHF.

The rearrangement uses TRBV6-4 and TRBJ1-1; no clear D. Trimming took 0 bases from V and 10 from J, leaving 18 bases between them. This CDR3 is built from 15 residues. Germline values: CDR1 MRHNA, CDR2 SNTAGT. This CDR3 is CASSDSIPPAGGAFF. The CDR3, as DNA: TGTGCCAGCAGTGACTCTATCCCTCCCGCGGGTGGAGCTTTCTTT.

The chain links TRBV7-8 to TRBJ2-7; D is uncertain. Trimming removed 1 base at V and 6 bases at J, with 7 bases between. The CDR3 is 12 residues long. Germline V gene data show CDR1 as SGHVS and CDR2 as FQNEAQ. As DNA, the CDR3 is TGTGCCAGCAGCTTAGACTTTTCCGAGCAGTACTTC. This encodes CASSLDFSEQYF.

There are a few counts of this clone. This rearrangement joins TRBV2 to TRBJ1-1; no firm D call. The germline V and J ends were trimmed by 4 bases and 3 bases, with 12 bases remaining between them. Germline lookup yields CDR1 SNHLY and CDR2 FYNNEI. The CDR3 runs 14 residues. Written as DNA, the CDR3 is TGTGCCAGCAGTGCTACAGCCTTTTACACTGAAGCTTTCTTT. This translates into CASSATAFYTEAFF.

V gene TRBV7-2 combines with J gene TRBJ1-1, with 9 bases matching TRBD1. The trim removed 7 bases at V and 1 base at J, leaving 4 bases unmatched. The CDR3 runs to 14 residues. Germline V CDR1 and CDR2: SGHTA, FQGNSA. The CDR3 reads CASKGQGSNTEAFF. The CDR3 nucleotides are TGTGCCAGCAAGGGACAGGGATCGAACACTGAAGCTTTCTTT.

The J gene is TRBJ2-4, the V gene TRBV9; a weak D match, TRBD2 (6 bases). The CDR3 loop spans 14 amino acids. Between the trimmed V and J ends, which lost 0 bases and 8 bases, there was a span of 12 bases. From germline, CDR1 is SGDLS and CDR2 YYNGEE. The CDR3 loop is CASSVGGGTDIQYF. The DNA for the CDR3 is TGTGCCAGCAGCGTAGGTGGCGGGACGGACATTCAGTACTTC.

The chain is built from TRBV19 and TRBJ1-1, with a tentative D call TRBD1 (6 bases). V lost 0 bases and J 0 bases, leaving 20 bases between the germline ends. The CDR3 has 19 amino acids. Germline loops: CDR1 LNHDA, CDR2 SQIVND (reference sequence). Here the CDR3 DNA reads TGTGCCAGTAGTATAGATCTGTTGACGTCAGGGGTCATGAACACTGAAGCTTTCTTT. Residues: CASSIDLLTSGVMNTEAFF.

The V call is TRBV14, the J call TRBJ2-7; 7 nucleotides align to TRBD1. Trimming took 5 bases from V and 2 from J; bases not matched to a gene: 12. The CDR3 extends over 16 amino acids. Germline CDR1 SGHDN, CDR2 FVKESK. In DNA, the CDR3 is TGTGCCAGCAGCGGTTCGTTCGGGACAGTTGCCTACGAGCAGTACTTC. Translation: CASSGSFGTVAYEQYF.

The chain carries TRBV7-2 and TRBJ2-7, with 10 bases aligning to TRBD1. V shed 3 bases, J shed 6 bases, and the junction held 5 bases outside the gene matches. The CDR3 length is 14 residues. In germline, CDR1 is SGHTA, CDR2 FQGNSA. CDR3 sequence (DNA): TGTGCCAGCAGCTTGGGACAGGGGCAAGGCGAGCAGTACTTC. This codes for CASSLGQGQGEQYF.

This chain joins TRBV6-6 and TRBJ1-5; possible D gene TRBD1, 5 bases. Trimming removed 2 bases from V and 7 bases from J, with 9 bases in between. The CDR3 totals 13 residues. CDR1 is MNHNY, CDR2 SVGAGI, per germline (reference sequence). CDR3 amino acids: CASSYAGEQPQHF. CDR3 coding DNA: TGTGCCAGCAGTTACGCGGGGGAACAGCCCCAGCATTTT.

CDR3 loop: CASSFTSSSSYNEQFF. The DNA of the CDR3 is TGTGCCAGCAGCTTTACTAGCAGTAGCTCCTACAATGAGCAGTTCTTC. This sequence joins TRBV7-2 and TRBJ2-1, with TRBD2 as a possible D gene (6 bases). The CDR3 has 16 amino acids. CDR1 and CDR2 from the germline V gene are SGHTA and FQGNSA. V was trimmed by 3 bases and J by 0 bases, leaving 12 bases between them.

V and J are TRBV5-1 and TRBJ2-7; TRBD2 might be the D (8 bases). V shed 3 bases and J shed 4 bases, with 14 bases lying between them. Germline V gene lookup returns CDR1 SGHRS and CDR2 YFSETQ. The CDR3 contains 14 residues. The CDR3 bases are TGCGCCAGCAGCTCCGCGGGGGGACAGTACGAGCAGTACTTC. This sequence encodes CASSSAGGQYEQYF.

The J gene is TRBJ2-7, the V gene TRBV5-1; 7 nucleotides align to TRBD2. Germline-derived CDR1 and CDR2 are SGHRS and YFSETQ. The V and J ends lost 4 bases and 0 bases, in that order; junction bases with no gene match: 7. There are 15 residues in the CDR3. The CDR3 DNA is TGCGCCAGCAGCCCGGGACTATGGGGCTCCTACGAGCAGTACTTC. It specifies CASSPGLWGSYEQYF.

The chain carries TRBV6-4 and TRBJ1-5; the D is unclear. CDR3 length: 17 residues. The germline V and J ends were trimmed by 8 bases and 0 bases, with 20 bases remaining between them. CDR1 is MRHNA, CDR2 SNTAGT, per germline. The CDR3 loop reads CASCNRIALDSNQPQHF. CDR3 bases: TGTGCCAGCTGCAACCGGATAGCCCTTGATAGCAATCAGCCCCAGCATTTT.

This chain joins TRBV11-2 and TRBJ2-3; TRBD2 matches 7 bases. V shed 1 base and J 4 bases; nucleotides not matched to a gene: 11. This CDR3 has 17 residues. CDR1 and CDR2 (germline): SGHAT, FQNNGV. CDR3 sequence (DNA): TGTGCCAGCAGCTTAGTCCGCAGGACGGGAGGCGCAGATACGCAGTATTTT. This codes for CASSLVRRTGGADTQYF.

The chain is built from TRBV6-6 and TRBJ2-1; 10 bases are shared with TRBD1. With 0 bases clipped from V and 7 bases from J, the junction kept 3 bases outside the gene matches. Germline V lookup: CDR1 MNHNY, CDR2 SVGAGI (reference sequence). The CDR3 is 15 amino acids. CDR3 in amino acids: CASSYSVDRGNEQFF. As DNA, the CDR3 is TGTGCCAGCAGTTACTCCGTGGACAGGGGGAATGAGCAGTTCTTC.

The genes are TRBV19 and TRBJ1-3; unclear D gene. V lost 4 bases and J 4 bases, leaving 11 bases between the germline ends. There are 14 residues in the CDR3. Germline CDR1 reads LNHDA; CDR2 reads SQIVND (reference sequence). The CDR3 is CASSRGGHGNTIYF. In DNA form, the CDR3 reads TGTGCCAGTAGTAGAGGAGGGCACGGAAACACCATATATTTT. The full variable domain, completed using reference TRBV19 and TRBJ1-3, is DGGITQSPKYLFRKEGQNVTLSCEQNLNHDAMYWYRQDPGQGLRLIYYSQIVNDFQKGDIAEGYSVSREKKESFPLTVTSAQKNPTAFYLCASSRGGHGNTIYFGEGSWLTVV.